The 7 T cell receptor beta chains below all came from one sample that was sequenced in a study of technical replicates of blood from a handful of donors (dated by TCRdb to between 2016 and 2019). Receptors were amplified or captured by the immunoSEQ multiplex PCR assay. TCRdb re-hosts the immuneACCESS table, in-frame sequences only. Its copies lack some clones; in the studies checked, an unresolved V gene accounts for under half of them, and the cause for the rest is not known. The sample contains about 71,000 clones, 95% to 97% of them found a single time. The biggest ten clones account for approximately 0.2% of the sample. Source material: T cells isolated from PBMCs. Receptors were obtained from a human donor in good health.

The chain employs TRBV25-1 and TRBJ2-7, with TRBD1 as a possible D gene (6 bases). V gave up 3 bases and J gave up 2 bases, with 11 bases separating them. The CDR3 extends over 14 amino acids. The germline V gene encodes CDR1 MGHDK and CDR2 SYGVNS. The CDR3 sequence: CASSEEDSPYEQYF. Here the CDR3 DNA reads TGTGCCAGCAGTGAGGAGGACAGCCCCTACGAGCAGTACTTC.

The CDR3 loop reads CASSYTLPSQGAGSPLHF. CDR3 nucleotide sequence: TGTGCCAGCAGTTATACACTACCTTCCCAGGGGGCGGGCTCACCCCTCCACTTT. This chain joins TRBV27 and TRBJ1-6, with TRBD1 matching over 8 bases. This CDR3 is built from 18 residues. V was clipped by 4 bases and J by 10 bases; unmatched bases: 18. From germline, CDR1 is MNHEY and CDR2 SMNVEV (reference sequence).

This clone was seen a single time. Here the CDR3 reads CASSLWGANTEAFF. The CDR3 region has the DNA TGTGCCAGCAGTTTGTGGGGCGCGAACACTGAAGCTTTCTTT. The chain uses TRBV28 and TRBJ1-1; a possible D gene is TRBD1 (5 bases). CDR1 is MDHEN and CDR2 is SYDVKM in the germline V gene. This CDR3 contains 14 residues. Between the trimmed V and J ends, which lost 3 bases and 1 base, there was a span of 9 bases.

This sequence joins TRBV4-2 and TRBJ2-3, with D possibly matching TRBD2 (6 bases). V lost 6 bases, J lost 5 bases, and 18 bases lay in between. Germline assignment: CDR1 LGHNA and CDR2 YNFKEQ. The length of the CDR3 is 15 residues. CDR3 protein: CASSPDYLREDTQYF. DNA for the CDR3: TGTGCCAGCAGTCCGGACTACCTCAGGGAAGATACGCAGTATTTT.

The chain carries TRBV5-1 and TRBJ2-7, with 7 bases aligning to TRBD1. Germline loops: CDR1 SGHRS, CDR2 YFSETQ. CDR3 length equals 14 residues. Trimming at V came to 4 bases and at J to 0 bases, leaving 4 bases not matched to a gene. In nucleotides, the CDR3 is TGCGCCAGCAGCGTCCGGGACAGCTCCTACGAGCAGTACTTC. Encoded protein: CASSVRDSSYEQYF.

The rearrangement uses TRBV2 and TRBJ2-5; unclear D gene. V lost 4 bases to trimming and J lost 3 bases, with 6 bases between them. Looked up from germline, CDR1 is SNHLY and CDR2 is FYNNEI. CDR3 size: 12 residues. This CDR3 is CASSGLEETQYF. DNA of the CDR3: TGTGCCAGCAGTGGGCTTGAAGAGACCCAGTACTTC.

V gene TRBV13 combines with J gene TRBJ2-1, with D possibly TRBD1 on 5 matching bases. The CDR3 runs 12 residues. V lost 5 bases, J lost 9 bases, and 11 bases lay in between. The germline CDR1 and CDR2 sequences are PRHDT and FYEKMQ (reference sequence). DNA for the CDR3: TGTGCCAGCAGCCGTTTCAGGGTTGAGCAGTTCTTC. Amino acids: CASSRFRVEQFF.